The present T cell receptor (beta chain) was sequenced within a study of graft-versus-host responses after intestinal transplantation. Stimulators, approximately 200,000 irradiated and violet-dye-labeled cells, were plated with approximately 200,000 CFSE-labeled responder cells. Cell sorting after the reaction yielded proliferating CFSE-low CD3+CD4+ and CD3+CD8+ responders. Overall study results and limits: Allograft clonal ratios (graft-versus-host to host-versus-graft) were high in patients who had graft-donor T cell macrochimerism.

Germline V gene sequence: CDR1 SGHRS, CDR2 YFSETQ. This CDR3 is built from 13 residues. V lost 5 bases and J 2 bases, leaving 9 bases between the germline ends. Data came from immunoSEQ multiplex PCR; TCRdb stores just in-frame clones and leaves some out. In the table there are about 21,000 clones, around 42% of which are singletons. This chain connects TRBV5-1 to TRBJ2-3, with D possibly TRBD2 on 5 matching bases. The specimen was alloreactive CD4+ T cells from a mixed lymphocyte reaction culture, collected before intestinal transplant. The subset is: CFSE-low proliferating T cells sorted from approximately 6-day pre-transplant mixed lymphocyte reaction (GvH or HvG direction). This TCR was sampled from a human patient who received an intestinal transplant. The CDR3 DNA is TGCGCCAGCAGGGCGGGCCCCACAGATACGCAGTATTTT. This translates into CASRAGPTDTQYF.